This T cell receptor (beta chain) emerged from a study of cytomegalovirus exposure and HLA in healthy donors. Study observations and caveats: Usually a TCR sequence was rare, but some public TCRs were found in many donors. Among TCR beta chains, those listed as cytomegalovirus-associated numbered approximately 150. Reportedly, a later analysis found an Asian-associated ancestry cluster had fewer N-insertions than the roughly 700-donor mean.

To note about this clone: Its cognate antigen is unknown.

Germline V gene sequence: CDR1 SGDLS, CDR2 YYNGEE. Trimming shortened V by 0 bases and J by 7 bases, and 17 bases separated the two germline ends. There are 17 residues in the CDR3. PCR primers comprised 60 Vbeta and 13 Jbeta primers. TCRdb keeps only in-frame clones here, not all; method: immunoSEQ multiplex PCR. The sample shows about 180,000 clones, 70% to 85% of them seen only once. The sequenced sample consisted of PBMCs. The genes are TRBV9 and TRBJ1-6, with D perhaps TRBD1 (5 bases). This sequence was found in a woman aged 55-69 years in good health and CMV-seropositive. The CDR3 nucleotides read TGTGCCAGCAGCGTAGGGGTTTCGACAGCTGACAATTCACCCCTCCACTTT. Translating it yields CASSVGVSTADNSPLHF.